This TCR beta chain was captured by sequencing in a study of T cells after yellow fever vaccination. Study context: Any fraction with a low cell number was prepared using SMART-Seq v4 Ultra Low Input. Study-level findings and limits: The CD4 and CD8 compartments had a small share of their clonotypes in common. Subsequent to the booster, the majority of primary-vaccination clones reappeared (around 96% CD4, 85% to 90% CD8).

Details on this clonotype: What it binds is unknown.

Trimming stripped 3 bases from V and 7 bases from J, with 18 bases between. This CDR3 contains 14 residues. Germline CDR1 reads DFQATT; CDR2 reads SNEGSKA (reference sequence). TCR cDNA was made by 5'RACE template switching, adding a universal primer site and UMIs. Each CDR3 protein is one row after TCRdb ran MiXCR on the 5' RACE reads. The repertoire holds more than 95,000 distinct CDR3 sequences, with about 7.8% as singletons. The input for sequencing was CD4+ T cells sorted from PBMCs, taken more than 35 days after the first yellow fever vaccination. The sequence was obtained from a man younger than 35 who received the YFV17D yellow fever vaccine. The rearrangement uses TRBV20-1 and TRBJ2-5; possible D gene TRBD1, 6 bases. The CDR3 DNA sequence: TGCAGTGCTAGTGTCTTGGGGGCCCAGGGGACCCAGTACTTC. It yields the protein CSASVLGAQGTQYF.